This T cell receptor beta chain came from a study of T cell repertoires in cytomegalovirus infection (dated 2019 in TCRdb). Study-wide context: The HLA type of each donor mattered for the analysis, because public TCR beta signatures pointed to carriage of CMV infection along with the matching HLA type. Overall study outcomes, separate from this receptor: The ex vivo response was dominated by HLA-C-restricted CMV-specific TCR beta clonotypes, which also provided the single most frequent clonotype in two of eight donors. In both this cohort and an independent cohort of 352 donors, the cumulative frequency of public TCR beta family members distinguished carriers of CMV infection plus the relevant HLA type.

As regards this clonotype: Its antigen target is currently unknown. No base qualities exist here, and no much larger clone lies one base off it.

Sequencing relied on an Illumina HiSeq 1500. TCRdb itself trimmed the public reads at Q25 with fastp, ran MiXCR and retained productive beta chains. Under each unique CDR3 protein, matching rows form one entry showing the most common genes and DNA. The sample has roughly 640,000 distinct CDR3 sequences on record, approximately 25% of them singletons. The ten largest clones capture 7% to 9% of the sample. The germline V and J ends show losses of 6 bases and 1 base respectively, and no gene match explains 6 bases of the junction. For CDR1 and CDR2, the germline V gene lists LGHNA and YSLEER. From its cysteine to its valine, the CDR3 spans 14 amino acids. Just CDR3 DNA is preserved here, 42 bases in frame from base 1.

This receptor was identified in a human donor in good health (CMV status not recorded). Some clones in this sample may be carry-over from other donors' samples. The chain couples TRBV4-3 to TRBJ2-7, with 7 bases matching TRBD2. The specimen sequenced was CD8+ T cells from PBMCs. The nucleotides read TGCGCCAGCAGAAGCGGGAACTTTTCCTACGAGCAGTACGTC. It translates as CASRSGNFSYEQYV.